One sample yielded the 20 T cell receptor beta chains listed below, sequenced in a study of shared clonotypes between healthy human individuals. TCRdb keeps only in-frame clones here, not all; method: immunoSEQ multiplex PCR. The table records approximately 510,000 clones, roughly 78% of them present only once. The sample taken for sequencing was PBMCs. These receptors all stem from a woman in her 40s in good health. Some clones in this sample may be carry-over from other donors' samples.

This chain links TRBV28 with TRBJ1-6; D remains unclear. Germline V gene data show CDR1 as MDHEN and CDR2 as SYDVKM. There are 15 residues in the CDR3. V was pared by 5 bases and J by 4 bases, with 12 bases between. CDR3 sequence: CASSPPDVYNSPLHF. The CDR3, as DNA: TGTGCCAGCAGTCCTCCGGACGTTTATAATTCACCCCTCCACTTT.

CDR3 nucleotides: TGTGCCACAGGACTAGCGGGAGGGAGGCGGGACAAAAACATTCAGTACTTC. Its translation: CATGLAGGRRDKNIQYF. The chain has TRBV28 and TRBJ2-4, with 15 bases fitting TRBD2. V gave up 10 bases and J gave up 3 bases; unmatched junction bases: 10. CDR3 length equals 17 residues. CDR1 MDHEN and CDR2 SYDVKM come from the germline V gene.

This clone was found a few times. The chain links TRBV7-3 to TRBJ1-5, with 10 positions matching TRBD1. Germline-derived CDR1 and CDR2 are SGHTA and FQGTGA. Trimming at V came to 0 bases and at J to 6 bases, leaving 11 bases not matched to a gene. The CDR3 covers 18 residues. DNA of the CDR3: TGTGCCAGCAGCTTAACGGGACAGGGGTCGGTATCGGGTCAGCCCCAGCATTTT. As protein: CASSLTGQGSVSGQPQHF.

V usage is TRBV11-2 and J usage is TRBJ2-2; either TRBD1 or TRBD2 may fit D (5 bases each). Germline loops: CDR1 SGHAT, CDR2 FQNNGV. The V end lost 3 bases, the J end lost 5 bases, and 16 bases lay between the germline ends. The CDR3 has 16 amino acids. The chain's CDR3 is CASSFIRGRGTGELFF. The CDR3 nucleotides are TGTGCCAGCAGCTTCATTAGGGGTCGGGGTACCGGGGAGCTGTTTTTT.

The V and J genes are TRBV6-1 and TRBJ2-7; possibly TRBD2 for D (7 bases). V dropped 6 bases and J dropped 7 bases, with 16 bases sitting between them. Germline V gives CDR1 MNHNS, CDR2 SASEGT. CDR3 length: 13 amino acids. The CDR3 protein is CASREGGLAEQYF. CDR3 DNA sequence: TGTGCCAGCAGGGAGGGGGGGCTAGCGGAGCAGTACTTC.

CDR3 amino acids: CASSLANQGTIYGYTF. CDR3 sequence (DNA): TGCGCCAGCAGCTTGGCCAATCAGGGGACGATCTATGGCTACACCTTC. The V and J genes are TRBV5-1 and TRBJ1-2, with D perhaps TRBD1 (6 bases). This CDR3 is 16 amino acids long. Deletions cut 0 bases from V and 4 bases from J, with 16 bases between. Germline loops: CDR1 SGHRS, CDR2 YFSETQ.

The chain combines TRBV10-3 with TRBJ1-2; 7 nucleotides line up with TRBD1. The CDR3 has 13 residues. The germline V gene has CDR1 ENHRY and CDR2 SYGVKD. V lost 2 bases, J lost 7 bases, and 4 bases stayed unmatched. The CDR3 reads CAISELGQLGYTF. The CDR3 DNA is TGTGCCATCAGTGAGCTGGGACAGCTTGGCTACACCTTC.

V and J are TRBV5-4 and TRBJ1-1; D is perhaps TRBD1 (5 bases). The CDR3 has 16 amino acids. Germline V gene sequence: CDR1 SGHNT, CDR2 YYREEE (reference sequence). V was cut by 0 bases and J by 0 bases, with 12 bases left in between. This CDR3 reads CASSLGLGTMNTEAFF. The CDR3 DNA reads as TGTGCCAGCAGCTTGGGTCTGGGGACGATGAACACTGAAGCTTTCTTT. Complete variable domain (other parts from reference TRBV5-4 and TRBJ1-1): ETGVTQSPTHLIKTRGQQVTLRCSSQSGHNTVSWYQQALGQGPQFIFQYYREEENGRGNFPPRFSGLQFPNYSSELNVNALELDDSALYLCASSLGLGTMNTEAFFGQGTRLTVV.

V gene TRBV7-2 combines with J gene TRBJ2-7; D perhaps matches TRBD2 (6 bases). Between the trimmed V and J ends, which lost 5 bases and 4 bases, there was a span of 18 bases. This CDR3 region has 15 residues. Germline values: CDR1 SGHTA, CDR2 FQGNSA. The CDR3 protein is CASSPREEGRYEQYF. As DNA, the CDR3 is TGTGCCAGCAGCCCTAGGGAGGAGGGCCGTTACGAGCAGTACTTC.

Worth noting for this clone: The sample holds other DNA sequences that translate to the same CDR3. J is TRBJ1-1 and V is TRBV2; maybe TRBD1 (5 bases). CDR1 is SNHLY, CDR2 FYNNEI, per germline. The CDR3 is 13 amino acids. With 7 bases removed from V and 5 bases from J, the gap between germline ends came to 14 bases. The CDR3 protein is CASTLGPGTEAFF. The CDR3 DNA follows: TGTGCCAGCACCTTGGGGCCGGGAACTGAAGCTTTCTTT. Using reference TRBV2 and TRBJ1-1 for the parts outside the CDR3, the full variable domain is EPEVTQTPSHQVTQMGQEVILRCVPISNHLYFYWYRQILGQKVEFLVSFYNNEISEKSEIFDDQFSVERPDGSNFTLKIRSTKLEDSAMYFCASTLGPGTEAFFGQGTRLTVV.

The chain couples TRBV4-1 to TRBJ2-1; 8 positions match TRBD2. The CDR3 totals 15 residues. Trimming took 3 bases from V and 3 from J; bases not matched to a gene: 4. Germline V lookup: CDR1 MGHRA, CDR2 YSYEKL. CDR3 region: CASSHGRGHYNEQFF. CDR3 nucleotides: TGCGCCAGCAGCCACGGGAGGGGCCACTACAATGAGCAGTTCTTC.

The chain joins TRBV19 to TRBJ2-2, with 7 bases lining up with TRBD1. Germline CDR1 is LNHDA and CDR2 is SQIVND (reference sequence). V gave up 5 bases and J gave up 3 bases; unmatched junction bases: 9. CDR3 length: 16 residues. The CDR3 sequence: CASSPRQGLYTGELFF. The DNA of the CDR3 is TGTGCCAGTAGTCCACGACAGGGCCTGTACACCGGGGAGCTGTTTTTT.

The chain's CDR3 is CASSTSWDRKTF. CDR3 nucleotides: TGTGCCAGCAGCACTAGCTGGGACAGAAAGACCTTC. The genes are TRBV7-2 and TRBJ1-2, with 7 bases identical to TRBD1. The germline gives CDR1 SGHTA, CDR2 FQGNSA. This CDR3 contains 12 residues. Trimming at V came to 5 bases and at J to 14 bases, leaving 11 bases not matched to a gene.

This clone has only a few counts. The V gene is TRBV28, the J gene TRBJ1-1; D perhaps matches TRBD1 (6 bases). Per the germline V gene, CDR1 is MDHEN and CDR2 is SYDVKM. The CDR3 has 14 residues. V was clipped by 1 base and J by 8 bases, with 14 bases between them. CDR3 residues: CASSLSYRVGEAFF. As DNA, the CDR3 is TGTGCCAGCAGTTTATCCTACAGGGTTGGGGAAGCTTTCTTT.

CDR3 DNA: TGTGCCAGCAGCTTGGTAACAGCCGCCTACGAGCAGTACTTC. Translated, it gives CASSLVTAAYEQYF. The V call is TRBV5-6, the J call TRBJ2-7; D is ambiguous. The V gene lost 0 bases and the J gene lost 2 bases, with 9 bases spanning the gap. The CDR3 consists of 14 residues. Germline-derived CDR1 and CDR2 are SGHDT and YYEEEE.

This sequence joins TRBV20-1 and TRBJ2-1; D is possibly TRBD2 (5 bases). Germline V gives CDR1 DFQATT, CDR2 SNEGSKA (reference sequence). The CDR3 consists of 11 residues. Between the trimmed V and J ends, which lost 5 bases and 9 bases, there was a span of 11 bases. The CDR3 DNA follows: TGCAGTGCTTGGCTACGGGGTGAGCAGTTCTTC. It codes for CSAWLRGEQFF.

This clone was seen only once. The chain uses TRBV5-1 and TRBJ2-7; possible D gene TRBD1, 5 bases. V lost 0 bases to trimming and J lost 8 bases, with 21 bases between them. This CDR3 comprises 16 residues. Looked up from germline, CDR1 is SGHRS and CDR2 is YFSETQ. For the CDR3, the DNA is TGCGCCAGCAGCTTGGATGATGGTTCTAGTGGGGCTAAGCAGTACTTC. As protein: CASSLDDGSSGAKQYF. Full variable domain (rest looked up from reference TRBV5-1 and TRBJ2-7): KAGVTQTPRYLIKTRGQQVTLSCSPISGHRSVSWYQQTPGQGLQFLFEYFSETQRNKGNFPGRFSGRQFSNSRSEMNVSTLELGDSALYLCASSLDDGSSGAKQYFGPGTRLTVT.

About this clone itself: Other DNA sequences of this sample code for an identical CDR3. CDR3 region: CASSQGQGETQYF. The CDR3 nucleotides are TGTGCCAGCTCACAAGGACAGGGGGAGACCCAGTACTTC. This sequence joins TRBV18 and TRBJ2-5, with 9 bases matching TRBD1. The germline gives CDR1 KGHSH, CDR2 LQKENI. This CDR3 spans 13 amino acids. V shed 4 bases, J shed 5 bases, and the junction held 2 bases outside the gene matches.

The rearrangement uses TRBV6-1 and TRBJ2-3, with D perhaps matching TRBD1 or TRBD2 (7 bases each). V dropped 11 bases and J dropped 1 base, with 19 bases sitting between them. Germline V gene data show CDR1 as MNHNS and CDR2 as SASEGT. The CDR3 runs to 15 residues. CDR3 region: CAAGGRGGRTDTQYF. CDR3 DNA sequence: TGTGCCGCAGGGGGAAGGGGGGGTCGCACAGATACGCAGTATTTT.

V is TRBV5-1 and J is TRBJ1-5; D gene ambiguous. V gave up 1 base and J gave up 2 bases, with 7 bases separating them. The germline gives CDR1 SGHRS, CDR2 YFSETQ. The CDR3 runs to 14 residues. The CDR3 coding sequence is TGCGCCAGCAGCTTGAATACTGGCAATCAGCCCCAGCATTTT. Protein: CASSLNTGNQPQHF. Looking up the rest from reference TRBV5-1 and TRBJ1-5 gives the full variable domain: KAGVTQTPRYLIKTRGQQVTLSCSPISGHRSVSWYQQTPGQGLQFLFEYFSETQRNKGNFPGRFSGRQFSNSRSEMNVSTLELGDSALYLCASSLNTGNQPQHFGDGTRLSIL.